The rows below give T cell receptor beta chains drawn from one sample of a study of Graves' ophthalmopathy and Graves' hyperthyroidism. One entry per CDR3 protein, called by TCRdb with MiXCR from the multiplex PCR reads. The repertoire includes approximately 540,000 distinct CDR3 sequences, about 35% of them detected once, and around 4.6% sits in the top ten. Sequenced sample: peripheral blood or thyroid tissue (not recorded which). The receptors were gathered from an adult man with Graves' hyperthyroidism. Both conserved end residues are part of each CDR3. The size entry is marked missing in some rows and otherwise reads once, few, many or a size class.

CSPQAGVHQETQYF,TRBV29-1,TRBJ2-5,once
CASRPLGGQYF,TRBV10-3,TRBJ2-5,NA
CASSALTSTGELFF,TRBV25-1,TRBJ2-2,many
CSARGPREGRDTQYF,TRBV20-1,TRBJ2-3,NA
CASSLVGRNYNEQFF,TRBV7-9,TRBJ2-1,NA
CASSLEGIPREQYF,TRBV7-9,TRBJ2-7,few
CASSVGGGEKLFF,TRBV2,TRBJ1-4,NA
CASSGGQGNSEAFF,TRBV2,TRBJ1-1,NA
CASSPAGARGYTF,TRBV27,TRBJ1-2,many
CASRASQGSGYAEAFF,TRBV6-5,TRBJ1-1,NA